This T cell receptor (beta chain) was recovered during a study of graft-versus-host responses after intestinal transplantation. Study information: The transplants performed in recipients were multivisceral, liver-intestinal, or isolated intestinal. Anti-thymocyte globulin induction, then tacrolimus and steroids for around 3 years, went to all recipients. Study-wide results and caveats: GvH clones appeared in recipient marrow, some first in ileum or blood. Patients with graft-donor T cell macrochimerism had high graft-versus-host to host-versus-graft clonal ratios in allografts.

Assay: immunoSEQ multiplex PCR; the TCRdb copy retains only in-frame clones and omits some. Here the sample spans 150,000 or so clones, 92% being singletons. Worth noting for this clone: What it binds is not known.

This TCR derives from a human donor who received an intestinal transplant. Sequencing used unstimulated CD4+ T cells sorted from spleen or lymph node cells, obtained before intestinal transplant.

CDR3 DNA: TGTGCCAGCAGCGTAGCGGAGGGTTTAAATGAGCAGTTCTTC. Translated, it gives CASSVAEGLNEQFF. The V call is TRBV9, the J call TRBJ2-1, with a tentative D call TRBD2 (6 bases). This CDR3 contains 14 residues. Per germline, CDR1 SGDLS and CDR2 YYNGEE. V gave up 0 bases and J gave up 7 bases, with 11 bases separating them.